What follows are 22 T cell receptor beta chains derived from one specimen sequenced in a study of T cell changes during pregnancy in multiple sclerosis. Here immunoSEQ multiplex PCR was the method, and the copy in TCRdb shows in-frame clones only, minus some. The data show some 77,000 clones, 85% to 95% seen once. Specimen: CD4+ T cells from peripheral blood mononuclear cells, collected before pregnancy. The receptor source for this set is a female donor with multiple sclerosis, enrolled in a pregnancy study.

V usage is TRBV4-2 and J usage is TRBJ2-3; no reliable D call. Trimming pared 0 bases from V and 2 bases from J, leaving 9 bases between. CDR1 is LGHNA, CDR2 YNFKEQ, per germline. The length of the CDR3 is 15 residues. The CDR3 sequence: CASSQDRGLTDTQYF. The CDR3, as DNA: TGTGCCAGCAGCCAAGACCGAGGCCTCACAGATACGCAGTATTTT.

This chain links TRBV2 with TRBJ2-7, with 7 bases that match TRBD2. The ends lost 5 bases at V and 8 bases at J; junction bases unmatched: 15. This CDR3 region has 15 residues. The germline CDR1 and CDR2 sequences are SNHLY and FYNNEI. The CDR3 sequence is CASSLGWLAASKQYF. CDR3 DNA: TGTGCCAGCAGTCTGGGGTGGCTAGCGGCCAGCAAGCAGTACTTC.

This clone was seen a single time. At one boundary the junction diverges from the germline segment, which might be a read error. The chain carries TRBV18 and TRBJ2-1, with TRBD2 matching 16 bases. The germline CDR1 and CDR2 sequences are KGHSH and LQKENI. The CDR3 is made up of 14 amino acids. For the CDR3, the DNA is TGTGCCAGCTCACCAGGGACTAGCGGGAGGGCATTTCTCTTC. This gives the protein CASSPGTSGRAFLF.

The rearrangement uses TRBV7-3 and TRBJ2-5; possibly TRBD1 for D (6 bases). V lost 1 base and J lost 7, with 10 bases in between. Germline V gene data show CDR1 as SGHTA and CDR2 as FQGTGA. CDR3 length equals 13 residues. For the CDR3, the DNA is TGTGCCAGCAGCTTAAACAGGGACGGGACCCAGTACTTC. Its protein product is CASSLNRDGTQYF.

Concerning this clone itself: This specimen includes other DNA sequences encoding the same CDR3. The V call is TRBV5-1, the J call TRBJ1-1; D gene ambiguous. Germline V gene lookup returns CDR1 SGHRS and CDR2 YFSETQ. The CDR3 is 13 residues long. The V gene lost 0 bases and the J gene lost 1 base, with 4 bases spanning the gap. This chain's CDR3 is CASSLGGNTEAFF. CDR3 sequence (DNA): TGCGCCAGCAGCTTGGGAGGGAACACTGAAGCTTTCTTT.

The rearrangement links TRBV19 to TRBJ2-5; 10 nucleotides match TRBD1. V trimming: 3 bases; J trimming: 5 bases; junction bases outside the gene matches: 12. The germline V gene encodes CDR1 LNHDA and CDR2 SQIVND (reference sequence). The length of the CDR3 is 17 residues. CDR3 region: CASSIGSGQGRLETQYF. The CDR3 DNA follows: TGTGCCAGTAGTATTGGATCGGGACAGGGGAGATTGGAGACCCAGTACTTC.

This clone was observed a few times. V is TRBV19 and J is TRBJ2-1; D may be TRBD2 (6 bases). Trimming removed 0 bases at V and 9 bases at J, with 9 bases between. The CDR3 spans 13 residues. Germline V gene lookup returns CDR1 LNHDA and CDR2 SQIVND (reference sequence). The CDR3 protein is CASSIEEGSEQFF. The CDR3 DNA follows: TGTGCCAGTAGTATAGAGGAGGGTAGTGAGCAGTTCTTC.

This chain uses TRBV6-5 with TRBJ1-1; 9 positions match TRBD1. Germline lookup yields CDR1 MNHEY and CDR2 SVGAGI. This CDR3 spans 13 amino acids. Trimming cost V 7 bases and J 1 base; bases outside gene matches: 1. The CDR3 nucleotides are TGTGCCAGCAACAGGGGGCAGAACACTGAAGCTTTCTTT. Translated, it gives CASNRGQNTEAFF.

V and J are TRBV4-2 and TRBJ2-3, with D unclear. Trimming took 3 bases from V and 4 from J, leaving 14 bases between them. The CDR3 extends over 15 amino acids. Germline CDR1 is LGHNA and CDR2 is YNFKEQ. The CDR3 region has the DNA TGTGCCAGCAGCCAGGCTGCCTCCTTTTCAGATACGCAGTATTTT. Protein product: CASSQAASFSDTQYF.

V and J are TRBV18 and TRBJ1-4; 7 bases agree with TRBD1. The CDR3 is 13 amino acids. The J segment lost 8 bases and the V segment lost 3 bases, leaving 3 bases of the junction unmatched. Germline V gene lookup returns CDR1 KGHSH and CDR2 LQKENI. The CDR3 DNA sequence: TGTGCCAGCTCACCCGACAGGGTCGAAAAACTGTTTTTT. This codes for CASSPDRVEKLFF.

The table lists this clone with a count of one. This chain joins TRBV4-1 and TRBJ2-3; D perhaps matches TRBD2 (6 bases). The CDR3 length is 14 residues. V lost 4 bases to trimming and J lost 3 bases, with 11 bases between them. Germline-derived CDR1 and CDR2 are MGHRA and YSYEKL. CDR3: CASSLRLVTDTQYF. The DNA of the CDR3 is TGCGCCAGCAGCCTCCGACTAGTAACAGATACGCAGTATTTT.

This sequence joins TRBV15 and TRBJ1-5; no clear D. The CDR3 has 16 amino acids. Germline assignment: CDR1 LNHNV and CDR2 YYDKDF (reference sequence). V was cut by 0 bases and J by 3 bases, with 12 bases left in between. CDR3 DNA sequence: TGTGCCACCAGCAGAGATGCCTCAGGTCTCAATCAGCCCCAGCATTTT. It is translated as CATSRDASGLNQPQHF.

The CDR3 here is CAISDPGTGHYGYTF. For the CDR3, the DNA is TGTGCCATCAGTGACCCCGGGACAGGGCACTATGGCTACACCTTC. The chain links TRBV10-3 to TRBJ1-2; 9 bases line up with TRBD1. Losses at the gene ends were 3 bases for V and 3 bases for J; bases not matched to a gene: 5. Per germline, CDR1 ENHRY and CDR2 SYGVKD. CDR3 length: 15 amino acids.

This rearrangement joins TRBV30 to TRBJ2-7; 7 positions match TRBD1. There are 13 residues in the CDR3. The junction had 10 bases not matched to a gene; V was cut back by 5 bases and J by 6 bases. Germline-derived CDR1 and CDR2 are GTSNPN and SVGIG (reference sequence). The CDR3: CAWEVGTASEQYF. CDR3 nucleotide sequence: TGTGCCTGGGAGGTCGGGACAGCCAGCGAGCAGTACTTC.

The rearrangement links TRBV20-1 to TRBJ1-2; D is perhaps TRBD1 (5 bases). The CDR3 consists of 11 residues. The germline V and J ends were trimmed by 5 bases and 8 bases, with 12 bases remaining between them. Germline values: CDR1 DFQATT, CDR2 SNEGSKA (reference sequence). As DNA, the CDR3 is TGCAGTGCTGGTCAGGGTGCCGGCTACACCTTC. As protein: CSAGQGAGYTF.

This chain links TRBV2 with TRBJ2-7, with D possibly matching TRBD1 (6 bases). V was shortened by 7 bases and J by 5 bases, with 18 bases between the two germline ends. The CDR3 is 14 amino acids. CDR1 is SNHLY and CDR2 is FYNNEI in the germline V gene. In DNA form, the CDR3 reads TGTGCCAGCACTACATGGACAGATCTAGACGAGCAGTACTTC. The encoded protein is CASTTWTDLDEQYF.

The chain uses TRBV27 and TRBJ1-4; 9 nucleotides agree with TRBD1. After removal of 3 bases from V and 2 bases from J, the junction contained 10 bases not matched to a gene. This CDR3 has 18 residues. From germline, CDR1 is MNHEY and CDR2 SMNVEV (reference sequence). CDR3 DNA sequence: TGTGCCAGCAGTTTTCTATCTCCGGGACAGGGCACTAATGAAAAACTGTTTTTT. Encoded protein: CASSFLSPGQGTNEKLFF.

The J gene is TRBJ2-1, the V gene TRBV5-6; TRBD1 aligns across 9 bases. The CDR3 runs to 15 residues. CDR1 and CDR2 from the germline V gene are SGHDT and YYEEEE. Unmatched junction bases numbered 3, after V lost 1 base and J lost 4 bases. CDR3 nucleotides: TGTGCCAGCAGCTTGACGGGACAGGGTTACAATGAGCAGTTCTTC. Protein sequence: CASSLTGQGYNEQFF.

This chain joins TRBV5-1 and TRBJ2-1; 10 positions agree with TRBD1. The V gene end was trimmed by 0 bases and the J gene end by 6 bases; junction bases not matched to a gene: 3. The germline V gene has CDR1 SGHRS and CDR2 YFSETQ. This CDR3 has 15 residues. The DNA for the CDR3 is TGCGCCAGCAGCTTGGAGGGACAGGGGCGCAATGAGCAGTTCTTC. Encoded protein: CASSLEGQGRNEQFF.

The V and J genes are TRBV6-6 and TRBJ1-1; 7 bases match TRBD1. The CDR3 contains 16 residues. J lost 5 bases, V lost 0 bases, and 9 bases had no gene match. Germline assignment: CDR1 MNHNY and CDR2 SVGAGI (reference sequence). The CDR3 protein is CASSYSLRGRNTEAFF. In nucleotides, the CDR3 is TGTGCCAGCAGTTACTCGCTGAGGGGGCGCAATACTGAAGCTTTCTTT.

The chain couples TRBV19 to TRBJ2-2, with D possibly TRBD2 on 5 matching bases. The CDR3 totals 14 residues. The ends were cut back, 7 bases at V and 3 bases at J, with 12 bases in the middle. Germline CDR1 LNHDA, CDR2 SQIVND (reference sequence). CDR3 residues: CASTSVGDTGELFF. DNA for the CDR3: TGTGCCAGTACCTCCGTGGGAGACACCGGGGAGCTGTTTTTT.

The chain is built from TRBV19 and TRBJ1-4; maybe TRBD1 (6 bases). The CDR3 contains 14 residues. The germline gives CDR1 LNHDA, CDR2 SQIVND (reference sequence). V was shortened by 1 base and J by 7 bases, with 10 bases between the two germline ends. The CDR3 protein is CASSIARGSEKLFF. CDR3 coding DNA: TGTGCCAGTAGTATAGCCAGGGGCAGTGAAAAACTGTTTTTT. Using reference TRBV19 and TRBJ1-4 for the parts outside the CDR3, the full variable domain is DGGITQSPKYLFRKEGQNVTLSCEQNLNHDAMYWYRQDPGQGLRLIYYSQIVNDFQKGDIAEGYSVSREKKESFPLTVTSAQKNPTAFYLCASSIARGSEKLFFGSGTQLSVL.